The next 24 T cell receptor beta chains were all read from a single sample in a study of blood T cell repertoires in COVID-19. Sequenced by immunoSEQ multiplex PCR; TCRdb stores in-frame clones only, minus some. The table includes 90,000 to 150,000 clones, about 85% detected once. Sequenced input: peripheral blood. The receptors originated from a man aged 80 or over with acute or convalescent COVID-19.

The chain uses TRBV5-1 and TRBJ1-3, with D perhaps matching TRBD1 (5 bases). The V gene lost 3 bases and the J gene lost 1 base, with 5 bases spanning the gap. CDR1 is SGHRS, CDR2 YFSETQ, per germline. The CDR3 loop spans 13 amino acids. The CDR3 region is CASSSGSGNTIYF. The CDR3 bases are TGCGCCAGCAGCTCAGGGTCTGGAAACACCATATATTTT.

This chain joins TRBV10-3 and TRBJ1-1, with a weak D call TRBD1 (6 bases). Germline CDR1 reads ENHRY; CDR2 reads SYGVKD. The V end lost 3 bases, the J end lost 1 base, and 9 bases lay between the germline ends. There are 14 residues in the CDR3. DNA of the CDR3: TGTGCCATCAGTGAAACGGGACAGAACACTGAAGCTTTCTTT. This encodes CAISETGQNTEAFF.

The chain combines TRBV10-3 with TRBJ1-5; 10 positions match TRBD1. The germline gives CDR1 ENHRY, CDR2 SYGVKD. CDR3 length: 17 amino acids. V shed 3 bases and J 10 bases; nucleotides not matched to a gene: 15. The CDR3 here is CAISDSFGDRGSEPQHF. CDR3 coding DNA: TGTGCCATCAGTGATAGTTTTGGGGACAGGGGCTCCGAACCCCAGCATTTT.

The rearrangement uses TRBV20-1 and TRBJ1-2, with TRBD1 as a possible D gene (6 bases). Germline loops: CDR1 DFQATT, CDR2 SNEGSKA (reference sequence). This CDR3 region has 15 residues. Trimming removed 3 bases from V and 1 base from J, with 15 bases in between. Written as DNA, the CDR3 is TGCAGTGCTAGTGCACAGGGCCCCTTTAACTATGGCTACACCTTC. It encodes CSASAQGPFNYGYTF.

The V gene is TRBV5-6, the J gene TRBJ1-2; possibly TRBD1 for D (6 bases). The CDR3 contains 14 residues. Germline V gene sequence: CDR1 SGHDT, CDR2 YYEEEE. Trimming stripped 0 bases from V and 5 bases from J, with 11 bases between. This CDR3 reads CASSLEQGGYGYTF. In DNA, the CDR3 is TGTGCCAGCAGCTTGGAACAGGGCGGTTATGGCTACACCTTC. Together with reference TRBV5-6 and TRBJ1-2, the CDR3 gives the full variable domain: DAGVTQSPTHLIKTRGQQVTLRCSPKSGHDTVSWYQQALGQGPQFIFQYYEEEERQRGNFPDRFSGHQFPNYSSELNVNALLLGDSALYLCASSLEQGGYGYTFGSGTRLTVV.

V usage is TRBV15 and J usage is TRBJ2-3, with a weak D call TRBD2 (6 bases). There are 15 residues in the CDR3. Germline assignment: CDR1 LNHNV and CDR2 YYDKDF (reference sequence). Trimming removed 7 bases at V and 0 bases at J, with 14 bases between. The CDR3, as DNA: TGTGCCACCAAAAACAAGCGGGCTAGCACAGATACGCAGTATTTT. It is translated as CATKNKRASTDTQYF.

The chain uses TRBV9 and TRBJ2-3; 7 bases match TRBD2. Germline V gene sequence: CDR1 SGDLS, CDR2 YYNGEE. There are 15 residues in the CDR3. The V gene end was trimmed by 3 bases and the J gene end by 3 bases; junction bases not matched to a gene: 7. The CDR3 loop is CASSASAGRTDTQYF. The CDR3 DNA reads TGTGCCAGCAGCGCGTCAGCGGGGAGGACAGATACGCAGTATTTT.

This clone was counted a single time. The chain recombines TRBV5-6 with TRBJ2-6; D gene uncertain. The V gene lost 6 bases and the J gene lost 0 bases, with 13 bases spanning the gap. This CDR3 has 16 amino acids. From germline, CDR1 is SGHDT and CDR2 YYEEEE. This chain's CDR3 is CASTVAPSSGANVLTF. The CDR3 region has the DNA TGTGCCAGCACCGTGGCTCCCTCCTCTGGGGCCAACGTCCTGACTTTC.

This clone showed up just a few times. The chain links TRBV5-1 to TRBJ2-1; TRBD2 agrees at 8 bases. The trim removed 0 bases at V and 0 bases at J, leaving 2 bases unmatched. CDR1 and CDR2 (germline): SGHRS, YFSETQ. The CDR3 extends over 16 amino acids. In DNA, the CDR3 is TGCGCCAGCAGCTTGGGTCTAGCGGGCTCCTACAATGAGCAGTTCTTC. This encodes CASSLGLAGSYNEQFF. Based on the CDR3 plus reference TRBV5-1 and TRBJ2-1, the full variable domain is KAGVTQTPRYLIKTRGQQVTLSCSPISGHRSVSWYQQTPGQGLQFLFEYFSETQRNKGNFPGRFSGRQFSNSRSEMNVSTLELGDSALYLCASSLGLAGSYNEQFFGPGTRLTVL.

V gene TRBV4-3 combines with J gene TRBJ2-7; D gene unclear. V lost 3 bases to trimming and J lost 0 bases, with 12 bases between them. The V gene's germline CDR1 is LGHNA and CDR2 YSLEER. The CDR3 loop spans 15 amino acids. The CDR3 DNA sequence: TGCGCCAGCAGCCAGGAGAACCTCCTCTCCTACGAGCAGTACTTC. The encoded protein is CASSQENLLSYEQYF.

This clone was seen a handful of times. The rearrangement links TRBV27 to TRBJ2-2; 9 nucleotides line up with TRBD2. J lost 1 base, V lost 6 bases, and 9 bases had no gene match. Germline V CDR1 and CDR2: MNHEY, SMNVEV (reference sequence). This CDR3 contains 17 residues. The DNA of the CDR3 is TGTGCCAGCAGGCAAGATAGCGGGAGCTGGAACACCGGGGAGCTGTTTTTT. The encoded protein is CASRQDSGSWNTGELFF.

Only one count was recorded for this clone. V and J are TRBV30 and TRBJ1-2; TRBD1 matches at 8 bases. Germline V CDR1 and CDR2: GTSNPN, SVGIG (reference sequence). CDR3 length: 12 residues. Trimming cost V 7 bases and J 5 bases; bases outside gene matches: 6. Written as DNA, the CDR3 is TGTGCCTTCTCGAACAGGGGGTATGGCTACACCTTC. It codes for CAFSNRGYGYTF.

The chain joins TRBV9 to TRBJ2-7; 7 positions match TRBD2. With V trimmed by 0 bases and J by 0 bases, 6 bases remained unmatched. This CDR3 region has 16 residues. Germline lookup yields CDR1 SGDLS and CDR2 YYNGEE. The CDR3: CASSVAGGSSSYEQYF. CDR3 in DNA: TGTGCCAGCAGCGTAGCTGGCGGGAGTTCCTCCTACGAGCAGTACTTC.

V is TRBV15 and J is TRBJ1-5; possible D gene TRBD1, 6 bases. The CDR3 is 14 amino acids. V was clipped by 0 bases and J by 12 bases, with 15 bases between them. Germline CDR1 reads LNHNV; CDR2 reads YYDKDF (reference sequence). The CDR3 DNA sequence: TGTGCCACCAGCAGAGACCCAGGGGTAGGTATCCAGCATTTT. Its translation: CATSRDPGVGIQHF.

By share, this clone ranks as medium-sized. This sample includes further DNA sequences coding for the same CDR3. The rearrangement links TRBV29-1 to TRBJ2-7; the match to TRBD1 covers 10 bases. The CDR3 is 14 residues long. CDR1 and CDR2 from the germline V gene are SQVTM and ANQGSEA. With V trimmed by 1 base and J by 0 bases, 0 bases remained unmatched. In DNA, the CDR3 is TGCAGCGTTGAAGGGACAGGGGGCTCCTACGAGCAGTACTTC. This translates into CSVEGTGGSYEQYF.

This chain uses TRBV7-6 with TRBJ1-4; 7 bases agree with TRBD1. This CDR3 contains 14 residues. V was clipped by 8 bases and J by 2 bases; unmatched bases: 5. Per the germline V gene, CDR1 is SGHVS and CDR2 is FNYEAQ. CDR3 region: CASRRGQTNEKLFF. The CDR3 region has the DNA TGTGCCAGCCGGCGGGGACAGACTAATGAAAAACTGTTTTTT. The entire variable domain, with the rest obtained from reference TRBV7-6 and TRBJ1-4, is as follows: GAGVSQSPRYKVTKRGQDVALRCDPISGHVSLYWYRQALGQGPEFLTYFNYEAQQDKSGLPNDRFSAERPEGSISTLTIQRTEQRDSAMYRCASRRGQTNEKLFFGSGTQLSVL.

V and J are TRBV12-5 and TRBJ2-7; maybe TRBD2 (5 bases). From germline, CDR1 is LGHNT and CDR2 FRNRAP. The CDR3 is made up of 13 amino acids. The V end lost 2 bases, the J end lost 3 bases, and 8 bases lay between the germline ends. This CDR3 is CASGLTGIYEQYF. CDR3 sequence (DNA): TGTGCTAGTGGTTTGACGGGGATCTACGAGCAGTACTTC.

This clone was seen more than once but under ten times. The chain is built from TRBV12-3 or TRBV12-4 and TRBJ1-2, with D possibly TRBD1 on 5 matching bases. V shed 4 bases and J shed 6 bases, with 6 bases lying between them. The CDR3 consists of 11 residues. The CDR3: CASSSGNGYTF. The DNA of the CDR3 is TGTGCCAGCAGTTCAGGGAATGGCTACACCTTC.

This sequence joins TRBV2 and TRBJ2-3; 11 bases align to TRBD2. The V gene's germline CDR1 is SNHLY and CDR2 FYNNEI. Germline trimming cut 3 bases from V and 2 bases from J; bases unmatched to any gene: 4. The CDR3 has 16 residues. The CDR3 region is CASSDGTSGYTDTQYF. CDR3 DNA: TGTGCCAGCAGTGACGGGACTAGCGGCTACACAGATACGCAGTATTTT. The entire variable domain, with the rest obtained from reference TRBV2 and TRBJ2-3, is as follows: EPEVTQTPSHQVTQMGQEVILRCVPISNHLYFYWYRQILGQKVEFLVSFYNNEISEKSEIFDDQFSVERPDGSNFTLKIRSTKLEDSAMYFCASSDGTSGYTDTQYFGPGTRLTVL.

The rearrangement links TRBV5-1 to TRBJ1-6; unclear D gene. The V gene lost 2 bases and the J gene lost 9 bases, with 6 bases spanning the gap. The CDR3 has 12 amino acids. The germline gives CDR1 SGHRS, CDR2 YFSETQ. The CDR3 DNA follows: TGCGCCAGCAGCTTATCGGGTTCACCCCTCCACTTT. As protein: CASSLSGSPLHF.

The chain uses TRBV14 and TRBJ2-4; 8 bases line up with TRBD2. This CDR3 is 12 amino acids long. Germline V gene lookup returns CDR1 SGHDN and CDR2 FVKESK. V lost 4 bases and J lost 7; bases outside the gene matches: 0. The CDR3: CASSPGGNIQYF. The CDR3, as DNA: TGTGCCAGCAGCCCGGGGGGGAACATTCAGTACTTC.

This clone occurred a few times. Other DNA variants within this sample encode the same CDR3. The J gene is TRBJ1-1, the V gene TRBV7-9, with TRBD1 matching 7 bases. Germline V gives CDR1 SEHNR, CDR2 FQNEAQ (reference sequence). This CDR3 comprises 14 residues. Trimming at V came to 3 bases and at J to 1 base, leaving 2 bases not matched to a gene. The CDR3 coding sequence is TGTGCCAGCAGCTTGAGACAGGGGAACACTGAAGCTTTCTTT. Translated: CASSLRQGNTEAFF. The full variable domain, with the rest looked up from reference TRBV7-9 and TRBJ1-1, is DTGVSQNPRHKITKRGQNVTFRCDPISEHNRLYWYRQTLGQGPEFLTYFQNEAQLEKSRLLSDRFSAERPKGSFSTLEIQRTEQGDSAMYLCASSLRQGNTEAFFGQGTRLTVV.

This clone occurred a few times. The chain carries TRBV15 and TRBJ1-3; 7 bases line up with TRBD1. This CDR3 is 13 amino acids long. The V segment lost 5 bases and the J segment 2 bases; nucleotides outside the gene matches: 0. Germline V gene lookup returns CDR1 LNHNV and CDR2 YYDKDF (reference sequence). The CDR3 loop is CATSDRAGNTIYF. CDR3 nucleotide sequence: TGTGCCACCAGCGACAGGGCTGGAAACACCATATATTTT.

The rearrangement links TRBV5-4 to TRBJ1-1; weak D call: TRBD1 (5 bases). The CDR3 totals 16 residues. V was pared by 3 bases and J by 2 bases, with 17 bases between. CDR1 and CDR2 (germline): SGHNT, YYREEE (reference sequence). CDR3 nucleotide sequence: TGTGCCAGCAGCTACGGAAGTCTGGGGCCAAACACTGAAGCTTTCTTT. Amino acids: CASSYGSLGPNTEAFF.